Each of the 18 T cell receptor beta chains below was sequenced from the same sample in a study of regulatory T cells in long-lasting Graves disease. As to time point: newly diagnosed GD, antithyroid drugs for less than 3 months. After RNA was extracted from PBMCs, the TCR library was made from it. Construction of TCR beta libraries relied on iRepertoire HTBI primers and on Arm-PCR targeting CDR3 regions. Using its own MiXCR run on the multiplex PCR reads, TCRdb lists one record per CDR3 protein. Of 450,000 to 500,000 distinct CDR3 sequences listed, 15% to 20% are singletons. The same specimen was also included in a second study, on T cells in Graves' hyperthyroidism and ophthalmopathy.

This specimen consisted of peripheral blood mononuclear cells (PBMCs), obtained at new diagnosis, from a patient treated with antithyroid drugs. These receptor sequences come from a man in his forties with Graves disease.

The chain links TRBV5-1 to TRBJ2-5; 8 nucleotides match TRBD1. Germline V gives CDR1 SGHRS, CDR2 YFSETQ. V lost 4 bases, J lost 5 bases, and 16 bases stayed unmatched. The CDR3 runs 17 residues. CDR3 nucleotides: TGCGCCAGCAGCCTCTGGGGAGGCAGGGGGCGCGGGGAGACCCAGTACTTC. Translated, it gives CASSLWGGRGRGETQYF.

There are many counts of this clonotype. The chain has TRBV5-1 and TRBJ2-5; D gene ambiguous. With 1 base removed from V and 5 bases from J, the gap between germline ends came to 9 bases. This CDR3 region has 13 residues. Germline V gene sequence: CDR1 SGHRS, CDR2 YFSETQ. In nucleotides, the CDR3 is TGCGCCAGCAGCTTGCTTTGGTGGGAGACCCAGTACTTC. This translates into CASSLLWWETQYF.

This clonotype was observed many times. The chain employs TRBV5-1 and TRBJ2-1; no clear D gene. This CDR3 has 13 residues. The V end was cut by 4 bases, the J end by 5 bases, with 10 bases between. Germline loops: CDR1 SGHRS, CDR2 YFSETQ. This chain's CDR3 is CASSVGFNNEQFF. The CDR3, as DNA: TGCGCCAGCAGCGTGGGATTTAACAATGAGCAGTTCTTC.

This clonotype was picked up many times. This sequence joins TRBV7-8 and TRBJ1-2, with D tentatively TRBD1 (5 bases). V was cut by 4 bases and J by 7 bases, with 22 bases left in between. Germline assignment: CDR1 SGHVS and CDR2 FQNEAQ. The CDR3 is 16 residues long. For the CDR3, the DNA is TGTGCCAGCAGCTCAGCCGGGACCAGGTATAGGTCTGGCTACACCTTC. This translates into CASSSAGTRYRSGYTF.

This chain uses TRBV12-5 with TRBJ2-1; D is unclear. The CDR3 is made up of 15 amino acids. Trimming pared 6 bases from V and 0 bases from J, leaving 12 bases between. Germline V CDR1 and CDR2: LGHNT, FRNRAP. The CDR3 DNA is TGTGCTAGTGGCCTCGGTTCCTCCTCCTACAATGAGCAGTTCTTC. Translation gives CASGLGSSSYNEQFF.

The CDR3 sequence: CASSEGSQGPRNTEAFF. The CDR3 DNA sequence: TGTGCCAGCAGTGAAGGGTCCCAAGGACCGCGGAACACTGAAGCTTTCTTT. V gene TRBV2 combines with J gene TRBJ1-1, with D unresolved. CDR3 length equals 17 residues. CDR1 is SNHLY and CDR2 is FYNNEI in the germline V gene. V gave up 1 base and J gave up 1 base, with 16 bases separating them.

The genes are TRBV10-3 and TRBJ2-7; TRBD2 agrees at 9 bases. Germline trimming cut 3 bases from V and 4 bases from J; bases unmatched to any gene: 4. Germline CDR1 is ENHRY and CDR2 is SYGVKD. The CDR3 spans 14 residues. DNA of the CDR3: TGTGCCATCAGTGATCTGAGCGGGAGGTACGAGCAGTACTTC. Translating gives CAISDLSGRYEQYF.

V and J are TRBV20-1 and TRBJ1-1, with D maybe TRBD1 (6 bases). The length of the CDR3 is 12 residues. The germline V gene has CDR1 DFQATT and CDR2 SNEGSKA (reference sequence). CDR3 amino acids: CGLTGSGTEAFF. The CDR3 DNA follows: TGCGGGCTAACAGGGAGTGGCACTGAAGCTTTCTTT.

This clonotype was counted at least ten times. The genes are TRBV3-1 and TRBJ2-5; a possible D gene is TRBD2 (5 bases). V was cut by 0 bases and J by 11 bases, with 16 bases left in between. From germline, CDR1 is LGHDT and CDR2 YNNKEL (reference sequence). The length of the CDR3 is 14 residues. CDR3 loop: CASSQEGAVRTQYF. CDR3 sequence (DNA): TGTGCCAGCAGCCAAGAGGGTGCAGTGCGGACTCAGTACTTC.

This clonotype occurred a few times. The chain employs TRBV5-6 and TRBJ1-3; TRBD1 might be the D (6 bases). Germline V gene data show CDR1 as SGHDT and CDR2 as YYEEEE. With 4 bases removed from V and 5 bases from J, the gap between germline ends came to 10 bases. This CDR3 is 13 amino acids long. The CDR3 here is CASSPQGRNTIYF. Here the CDR3 DNA reads TGTGCCAGCAGCCCTCAGGGGCGAAACACCATATATTTT.

Ten or more counts support this clonotype. V and J are TRBV29-1 and TRBJ1-1; D not certain. Per germline, CDR1 SQVTM and CDR2 ANQGSEA. The V gene lost 6 bases and the J gene lost 0 bases, with 11 bases spanning the gap. There are 13 residues in the CDR3. CDR3 sequence reads: CSVGTPLNTEAFF. The DNA for the CDR3 is TGCAGCGTGGGAACACCTTTGAACACTGAAGCTTTCTTT.

The rearrangement uses TRBV12-3 or TRBV12-4 and TRBJ1-2, with 7 bases that match TRBD1. The CDR3 extends over 15 amino acids. The ends lost 4 bases at V and 7 bases at J; junction bases unmatched: 12. Written as DNA, the CDR3 is TGTGCCAGCAGTTCCGACAGGGCCCTTTATGGTGGCTACACCTTC. Residues: CASSSDRALYGGYTF.

This clonotype was observed many times. The chain carries TRBV3-1 and TRBJ2-1; 10 bases match TRBD2. This CDR3 has 17 amino acids. Germline V gene data show CDR1 as LGHDT and CDR2 as YNNKEL (reference sequence). Losses at the gene ends were 5 bases for V and 7 bases for J; bases not matched to a gene: 14. The CDR3 sequence: CASSSHLPGLARNEQFF. The CDR3 region has the DNA TGTGCCAGCAGCTCGCACTTACCGGGACTAGCGAGGAATGAGCAGTTCTTC.

The chain employs TRBV24-1 and TRBJ2-3, with a possible D match to TRBD1 (5 bases). The CDR3 extends over 15 amino acids. CDR1 and CDR2 from the germline V gene are KGHDR and SFDVKD. V dropped 3 bases and J dropped 1 base, with 10 bases sitting between them. This chain's CDR3 is CATSDPTARTDTQYF. The CDR3, as DNA: TGTGCCACCAGTGATCCGACAGCTCGCACAGATACGCAGTATTTT.

This clonotype was seen a handful of times. The chain has TRBV20-1 and TRBJ2-1, with D tentatively TRBD2 (6 bases). Trimming shortened V by 3 bases and J by 12 bases, and 12 bases separated the two germline ends. The CDR3 covers 11 residues. The germline V gene encodes CDR1 DFQATT and CDR2 SNEGSKA (reference sequence). The CDR3 loop is CSASVAGSQFF. CDR3 nucleotides: TGCAGTGCTAGTGTTGCGGGATCGCAGTTCTTC.

J is TRBJ2-2 and V is TRBV7-3; D is uncertain. The length of the CDR3 is 14 residues. Germline assignment: CDR1 SGHTA and CDR2 FQGTGA. The V end was cut by 2 bases, the J end by 7 bases, with 11 bases between. CDR3 nucleotide sequence: TGTGCCAGCAGCTTATCCGCCACCAACGGGGAGCTGTTTTTT. Its protein product is CASSLSATNGELFF.

This clonotype was picked up many times. This chain links TRBV20-1 with TRBJ2-7; D uncertain. The germline V and J ends were trimmed by 3 bases and 0 bases, with 12 bases remaining between them. There are 14 residues in the CDR3. CDR1 and CDR2 from the germline V gene are DFQATT and SNEGSKA (reference sequence). Here the CDR3 reads CSASKHSSSYEQYF. The CDR3 region has the DNA TGCAGTGCTAGTAAGCATTCAAGCTCCTACGAGCAGTACTTC.

This clonotype was observed at least ten times. The rearrangement links TRBV20-1 to TRBJ1-2; TRBD1 is a possible D gene (6 bases). The V end was cut by 7 bases, the J end by 6 bases, with 12 bases between. Germline V gene sequence: CDR1 DFQATT, CDR2 SNEGSKA (reference sequence). The CDR3 runs to 11 residues. CDR3 nucleotide sequence: TGCAGTGGGGGGGCACGTCATGGCTACACCTTC. Translation: CSGGARHGYTF.